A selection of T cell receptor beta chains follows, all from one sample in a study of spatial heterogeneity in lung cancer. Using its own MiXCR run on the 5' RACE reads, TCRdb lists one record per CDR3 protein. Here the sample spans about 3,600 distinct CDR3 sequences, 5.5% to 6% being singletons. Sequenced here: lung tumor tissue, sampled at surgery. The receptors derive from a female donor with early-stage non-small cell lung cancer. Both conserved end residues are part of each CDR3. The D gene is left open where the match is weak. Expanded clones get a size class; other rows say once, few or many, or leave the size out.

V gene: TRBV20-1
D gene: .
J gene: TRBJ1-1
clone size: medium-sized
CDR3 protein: CSARGFRDTEAFF
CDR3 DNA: TGCAGTGCCCGGGGATTCAGGGACACTGAAGCTTTCTTT

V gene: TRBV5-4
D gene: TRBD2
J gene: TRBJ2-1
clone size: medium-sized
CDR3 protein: CASSFGREGYNEQFF
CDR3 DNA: TGTGCCAGCAGCTTTGGGCGGGAGGGTTACAATGAGCAGTTCTTC

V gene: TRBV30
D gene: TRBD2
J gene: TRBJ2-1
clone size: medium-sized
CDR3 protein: CACGLAGGTEQFF
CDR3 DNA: TGTGCCTGTGGACTAGCGGGAGGGACTGAGCAGTTCTTC

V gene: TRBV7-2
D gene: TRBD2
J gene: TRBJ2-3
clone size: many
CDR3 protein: CASSSRLAGGASTDTQYF
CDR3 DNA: TGTGCCAGCAGCTCCAGACTAGCGGGAGGGGCGAGCACAGATACGCAGTATTTT

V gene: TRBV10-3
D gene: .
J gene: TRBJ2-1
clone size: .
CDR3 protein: CAISESRDEQFF
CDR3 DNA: TGTGCCATCAGTGAGTCGAGGGATGAGCAGTTCTTC

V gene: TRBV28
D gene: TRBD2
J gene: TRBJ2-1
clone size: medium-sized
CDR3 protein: CASSSTGTSGSYNEQFF
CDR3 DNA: TGTGCCAGCAGTTCCACGGGGACTAGCGGCTCCTACAATGAGCAGTTCTTC

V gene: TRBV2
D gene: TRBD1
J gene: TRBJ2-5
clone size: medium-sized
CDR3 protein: CASSALFSGQPDQETQYF
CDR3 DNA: TGTGCCAGCAGCGCACTCTTCTCGGGACAGCCAGACCAAGAGACCCAGTACTTC

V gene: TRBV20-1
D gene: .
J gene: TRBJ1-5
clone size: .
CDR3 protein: CSAKGGLGVNQPQHF
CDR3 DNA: TGCAGTGCTAAGGGCGGTCTCGGGGTCAATCAGCCCCAGCATTTT

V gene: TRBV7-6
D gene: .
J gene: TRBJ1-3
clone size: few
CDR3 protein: CASSKTKTGSSSGNTIYF
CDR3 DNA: TGTGCCAGCAGCAAAACGAAGACAGGCTCTTCCTCTGGAAACACCATATATTTT

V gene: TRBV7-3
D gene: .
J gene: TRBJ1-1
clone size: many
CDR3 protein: CASSFSGNTEAFF
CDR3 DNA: TGTGCCAGCAGCTTTTCTGGGAACACTGAAGCTTTCTTT

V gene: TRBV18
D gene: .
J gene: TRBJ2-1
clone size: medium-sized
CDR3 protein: CASSPPSGRVNNEQFF
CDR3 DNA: TGTGCCAGCTCACCACCGTCAGGACGGGTGAACAATGAGCAGTTCTTC

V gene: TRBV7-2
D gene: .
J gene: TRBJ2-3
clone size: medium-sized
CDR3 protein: CASRSRQGLGDTQYF
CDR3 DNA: TGTGCCAGCAGGTCTCGCCAGGGTTTGGGAGATACGCAGTATTTT

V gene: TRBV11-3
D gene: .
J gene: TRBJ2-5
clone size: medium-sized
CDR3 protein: CASSFQYRSQETQYF
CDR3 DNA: TGTGCCAGCAGCTTCCAATACAGGTCCCAAGAGACCCAGTACTTC

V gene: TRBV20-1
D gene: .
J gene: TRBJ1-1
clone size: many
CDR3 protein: CSAFRATEAFF
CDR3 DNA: TGCAGTGCCTTTCGGGCTACTGAAGCTTTCTTT

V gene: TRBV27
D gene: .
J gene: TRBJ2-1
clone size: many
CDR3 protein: CASSGHTAFVDEQFF
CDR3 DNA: TGTGCCAGCAGTGGGCATACAGCGTTTGTCGATGAGCAGTTCTTC

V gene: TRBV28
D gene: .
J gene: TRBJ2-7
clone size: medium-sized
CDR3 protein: CASGPGSSYEQYF
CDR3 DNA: TGTGCCAGCGGGCCGGGGAGCTCCTACGAGCAGTACTTC

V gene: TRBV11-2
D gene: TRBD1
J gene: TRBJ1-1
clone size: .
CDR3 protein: CASSPRDRGLVNTEAFF
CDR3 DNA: TGTGCCAGCAGCCCCCGGGACAGGGGGCTGGTGAACACTGAAGCTTTCTTT

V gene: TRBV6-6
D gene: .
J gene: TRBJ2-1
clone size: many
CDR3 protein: CASSYPGTTSYNEQFF
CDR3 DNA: TGTGCCAGCAGTTACCCCGGGACAACCAGTTACAATGAGCAGTTCTTC

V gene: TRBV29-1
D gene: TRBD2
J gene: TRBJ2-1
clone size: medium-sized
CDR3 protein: CSVEGLAGGPRNEQFF
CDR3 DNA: TGCAGCGTTGAAGGGCTAGCGGGAGGGCCGCGGAATGAGCAGTTCTTC

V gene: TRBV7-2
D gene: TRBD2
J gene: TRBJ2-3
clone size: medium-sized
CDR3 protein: CASSLASSGRMVDTQYF
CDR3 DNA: TGTGCCAGCAGCTTAGCTTCTAGCGGGAGAATGGTGGATACGCAGTATTTT

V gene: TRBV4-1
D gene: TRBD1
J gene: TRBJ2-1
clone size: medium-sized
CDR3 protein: CASSQDRDRFTNEQFF
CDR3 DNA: TGCGCCAGCAGCCAAGACCGGGACAGGTTCACCAATGAGCAGTTCTTC

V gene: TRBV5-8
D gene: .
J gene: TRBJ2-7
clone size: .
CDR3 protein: CASSLRGLPDYEQYF
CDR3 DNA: TGTGCCAGCAGCTTGCGGGGGCTTCCTGACTACGAGCAGTACTTC

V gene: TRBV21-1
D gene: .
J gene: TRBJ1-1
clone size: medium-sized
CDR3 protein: CASSKALTGGGNSEAFF
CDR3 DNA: TGTGCCAGCAGCAAAGCGCTAACAGGGGGAGGGAACTCTGAAGCTTTCTTT

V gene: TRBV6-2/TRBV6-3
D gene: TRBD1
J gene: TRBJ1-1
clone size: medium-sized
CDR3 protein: CASSWDRNTEAFF
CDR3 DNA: TGTGCCAGCAGTTGGGACAGGAACACTGAAGCTTTCTTT

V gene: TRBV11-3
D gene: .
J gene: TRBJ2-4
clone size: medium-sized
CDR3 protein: CASSFRALAKNIQYF
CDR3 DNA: TGTGCCAGCAGCTTCAGGGCCTTAGCCAAAAACATTCAGTACTTC

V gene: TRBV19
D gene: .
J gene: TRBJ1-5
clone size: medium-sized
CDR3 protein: CASSISAGYQPQHF
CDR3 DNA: TGTGCCAGTAGTATTTCGGCAGGGTATCAGCCCCAGCATTTT

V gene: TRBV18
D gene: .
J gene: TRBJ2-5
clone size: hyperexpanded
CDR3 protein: CASSPGGGETQYF
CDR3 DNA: TGTGCCAGCTCACCCGGAGGAGGGGAGACCCAGTACTTC

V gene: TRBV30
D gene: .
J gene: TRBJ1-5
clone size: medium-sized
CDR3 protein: CAWSRGSGNQPQHF
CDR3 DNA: TGTGCCTGGAGTAGAGGGAGTGGCAATCAGCCCCAGCATTTT

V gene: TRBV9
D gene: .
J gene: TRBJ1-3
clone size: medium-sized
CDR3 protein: CASSSLGGSGNTIYF
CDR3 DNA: TGTGCCAGCAGCTCGTTAGGGGGGTCTGGAAACACCATATATTTT

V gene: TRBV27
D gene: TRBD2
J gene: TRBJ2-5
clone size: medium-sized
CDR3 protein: CASSGSGVQETQYF
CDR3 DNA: TGTGCCAGCAGTGGTAGCGGGGTACAAGAGACCCAGTACTTC

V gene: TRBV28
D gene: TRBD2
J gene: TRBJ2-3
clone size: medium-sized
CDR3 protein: CASSARTRQDTQYF
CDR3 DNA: TGTGCCAGCAGTGCCCGGACTAGGCAAGATACGCAGTATTTT

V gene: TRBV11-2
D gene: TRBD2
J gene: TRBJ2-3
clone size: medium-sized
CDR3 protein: CASSFSGNTDTQYF
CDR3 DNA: TGTGCCAGCAGCTTCAGCGGGAACACAGATACGCAGTATTTT

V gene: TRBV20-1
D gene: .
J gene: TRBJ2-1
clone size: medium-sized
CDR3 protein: CSASGSYNEQFF
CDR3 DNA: TGCAGTGCATCGGGCTCCTACAATGAGCAGTTCTTC

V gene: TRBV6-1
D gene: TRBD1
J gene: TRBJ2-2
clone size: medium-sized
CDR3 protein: CASRVDRGVTGELFF
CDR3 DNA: TGTGCCAGCAGAGTCGACAGGGGGGTGACCGGGGAGCTGTTTTTT

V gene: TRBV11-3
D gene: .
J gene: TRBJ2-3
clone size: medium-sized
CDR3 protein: CASSFRGGGIFNTDTQYF
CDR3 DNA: TGTGCCAGCAGCTTCAGGGGCGGCGGGATTTTTAACACAGATACGCAGTATTTT

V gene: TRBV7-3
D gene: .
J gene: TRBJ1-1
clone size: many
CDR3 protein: CASSLGHPNTEAFF
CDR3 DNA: TGTGCCAGCAGCCTGGGACATCCGAACACTGAAGCTTTCTTT

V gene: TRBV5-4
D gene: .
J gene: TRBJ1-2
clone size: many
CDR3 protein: CASSLGGTALGYTF
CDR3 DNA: TGTGCCAGCAGCTTGGGAGGGACTGCGCTTGGCTACACCTTC

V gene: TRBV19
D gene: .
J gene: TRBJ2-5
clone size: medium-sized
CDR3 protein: CASSMTGSLETQYF
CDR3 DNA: TGTGCCAGTAGTATGACCGGGAGTCTGGAGACCCAGTACTTC

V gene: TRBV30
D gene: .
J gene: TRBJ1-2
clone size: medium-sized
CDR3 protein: CAWDFGGIYGYTF
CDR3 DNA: TGTGCCTGGGACTTCGGAGGAATCTATGGCTACACCTTC

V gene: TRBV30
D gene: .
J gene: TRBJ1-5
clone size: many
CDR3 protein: CAWSVAGNQPQHF
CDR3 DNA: TGTGCCTGGAGTGTAGCTGGGAATCAGCCCCAGCATTTT

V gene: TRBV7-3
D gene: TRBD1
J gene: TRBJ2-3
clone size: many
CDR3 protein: CASSLLDRSSTDTQYF
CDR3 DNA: TGTGCCAGCAGCTTACTGGACAGGAGCAGCACAGATACGCAGTATTTT

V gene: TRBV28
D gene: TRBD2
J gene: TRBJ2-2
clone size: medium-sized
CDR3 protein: CASSYHLAGGNTGELFF
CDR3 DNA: TGTGCCAGCAGTTACCACCTAGCGGGGGGGAACACCGGGGAGCTGTTTTTT

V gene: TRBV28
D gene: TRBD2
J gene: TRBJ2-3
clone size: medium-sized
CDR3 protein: CASSLNSGSTDTQYF
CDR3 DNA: TGTGCCAGCAGTTTAAATAGCGGGAGTACAGATACGCAGTATTTT

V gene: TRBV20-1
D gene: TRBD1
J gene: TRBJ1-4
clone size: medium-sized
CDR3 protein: CRAGLGGGGEKLFF
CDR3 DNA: TGCAGGGCCGGCTTGGGAGGGGGCGGCGAAAAACTGTTTTTT

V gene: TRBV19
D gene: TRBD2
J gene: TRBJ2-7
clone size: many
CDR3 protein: CASSASGSFHEQYF
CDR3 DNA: TGTGCCAGTAGTGCTAGCGGGAGTTTCCACGAGCAGTACTTC

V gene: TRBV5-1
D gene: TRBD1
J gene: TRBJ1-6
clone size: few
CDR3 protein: CASSYGTGITPLHF
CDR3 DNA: TGCGCCAGCAGCTACGGGACAGGGATAACACCCCTCCACTTT